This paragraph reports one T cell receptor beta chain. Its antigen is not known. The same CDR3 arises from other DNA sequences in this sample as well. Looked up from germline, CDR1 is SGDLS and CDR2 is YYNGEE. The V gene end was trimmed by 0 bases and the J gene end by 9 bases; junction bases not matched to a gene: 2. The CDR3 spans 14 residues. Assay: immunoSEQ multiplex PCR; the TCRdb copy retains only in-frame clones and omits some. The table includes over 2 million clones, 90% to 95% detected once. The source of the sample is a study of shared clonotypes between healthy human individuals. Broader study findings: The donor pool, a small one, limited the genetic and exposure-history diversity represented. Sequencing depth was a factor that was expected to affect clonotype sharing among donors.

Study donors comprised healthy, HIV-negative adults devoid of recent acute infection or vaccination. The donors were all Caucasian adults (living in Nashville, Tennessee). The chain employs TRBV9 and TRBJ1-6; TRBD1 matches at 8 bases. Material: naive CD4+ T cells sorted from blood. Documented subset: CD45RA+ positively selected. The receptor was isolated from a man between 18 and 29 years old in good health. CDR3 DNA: TGTGCCAGCAGCGTAGCAGGGGGCGGTTCACCCCTCCACTTT. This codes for CASSVAGGGSPLHF.